The 9 T cell receptor beta chains reported below all come from one sample, sequenced in a study of CD8 T cells in ankylosing spondylitis. The study's findings and limits: A motif in TCR beta, a set of roughly eight highly homologous variants, appeared characteristic of ankylosing spondylitis blood.

TCRdb redid the calling of the 5' RACE reads with MiXCR, one entry per CDR3 protein. This table holds about 540,000 distinct CDR3 sequences, roughly 13% found once. For these receptors, no antigen is known. Material: blood, either unsorted or a sorted T cell fraction (not recorded which). These receptors all stem from a male donor with ankylosing spondylitis.

V gene TRBV5-1 combines with J gene TRBJ2-3; unclear D gene. Germline V gene lookup returns CDR1 SGHRS and CDR2 YFSETQ. The CDR3 spans 15 residues. The ends were cut back, 1 base at V and 2 bases at J, with 11 bases in the middle. The CDR3 protein is CASSLSGFYTDTQYF. The CDR3 DNA reads as TGCGCCAGCAGCTTGTCGGGCTTCTACACAGATACGCAGTATTTT.

This clonotype was observed at least ten times. V is TRBV3-1 and J is TRBJ1-5; D gene ambiguous. The germline CDR1 and CDR2 sequences are LGHDT and YNNKEL (reference sequence). V lost 1 base to trimming and J lost 6 bases, with 7 bases between them. The CDR3 totals 13 residues. CDR3 DNA sequence: TGTGCCAGCAGCCAAGGGGCCACTCAGCCCCAGCATTTT. It specifies CASSQGATQPQHF.

The rearrangement links TRBV24-1 to TRBJ2-1; 11 bases line up with TRBD1. V trimming: 1 base; J trimming: 6 bases; junction bases outside the gene matches: 4. This CDR3 region has 16 residues. Germline-derived CDR1 and CDR2 are KGHDR and SFDVKD. The CDR3 sequence: CATSDFSGQGANEQFF. In nucleotides, the CDR3 is TGTGCCACCAGTGATTTTTCCGGACAGGGGGCCAATGAGCAGTTCTTC.

The V and J genes are TRBV29-1 and TRBJ2-5; D is undetermined. The germline V gene has CDR1 SQVTM and CDR2 ANQGSEA. Deletions cut 4 bases from V and 1 base from J, with 10 bases between. This CDR3 comprises 13 residues. The CDR3 region is CSVGYLGQETQYF. For the CDR3, the DNA is TGCAGCGTTGGGTACCTGGGCCAAGAGACCCAGTACTTC.

This clonotype came up a few times. The V and J genes are TRBV10-3 and TRBJ1-5; maybe TRBD1 (6 bases). This CDR3 spans 16 amino acids. The V end was cut by 11 bases, the J end by 0 bases, with 20 bases between. CDR1 is ENHRY, CDR2 SYGVKD, per germline. Written as DNA, the CDR3 is TGTGCCGCCTCAGGTGGGGGCCGGGATAGCAATCAGCCCCAGCATTTT. Translating it yields CAASGGGRDSNQPQHF.

V usage is TRBV19 and J usage is TRBJ1-2, with D uncertain. Trimming cost V 5 bases and J 5 bases, with 21 bases left between them. CDR1 and CDR2 (germline): LNHDA, SQIVND (reference sequence). The CDR3 consists of 16 residues. The CDR3: CASSPPISGVLYGYTF. The CDR3 nucleotides are TGTGCCAGTAGTCCCCCCATTTCTGGAGTATTATATGGCTACACCTTC.

The V call is TRBV10-3, the J call TRBJ2-7, with 9 nucleotides matching TRBD2. CDR1 is ENHRY, CDR2 SYGVKD, per germline. There are 20 residues in the CDR3. After removal of 0 bases from V and 2 bases from J, the junction contained 17 bases not matched to a gene. As DNA, the CDR3 is TGTGCCATCAGTGAGTCGAAGTTTTCCCGAGCGGGAGGAGGTGCCTACGAGCAGTACGTC. It encodes CAISESKFSRAGGGAYEQYV.

This clonotype was seen ten or more times. The chain combines TRBV10-1 with TRBJ2-7; the D gene could be TRBD1 or TRBD2 (5 bases each). CDR1 and CDR2 from the germline V gene are WNHNN and SYGVQD (reference sequence). The CDR3 loop spans 13 amino acids. The V and J ends lost 4 bases and 2 bases respectively, with 9 bases between them. In DNA form, the CDR3 reads TGCGCCAGCAGTGTTGGGACGCCCTACGAGCAGTACTTC. Residues: CASSVGTPYEQYF.

V gene TRBV2 combines with J gene TRBJ1-6, with D possibly being TRBD1 (6 bases). Germline lookup yields CDR1 SNHLY and CDR2 FYNNEI. This CDR3 region has 17 residues. Trimming left V 7 bases short and J 7 bases short, with 23 bases between. CDR3 sequence (DNA): TGTGCCAGCACCGAATGGGGTCCGGCAGGGGAAAATTCACCCCTCCACTTT. This gives the protein CASTEWGPAGENSPLHF.